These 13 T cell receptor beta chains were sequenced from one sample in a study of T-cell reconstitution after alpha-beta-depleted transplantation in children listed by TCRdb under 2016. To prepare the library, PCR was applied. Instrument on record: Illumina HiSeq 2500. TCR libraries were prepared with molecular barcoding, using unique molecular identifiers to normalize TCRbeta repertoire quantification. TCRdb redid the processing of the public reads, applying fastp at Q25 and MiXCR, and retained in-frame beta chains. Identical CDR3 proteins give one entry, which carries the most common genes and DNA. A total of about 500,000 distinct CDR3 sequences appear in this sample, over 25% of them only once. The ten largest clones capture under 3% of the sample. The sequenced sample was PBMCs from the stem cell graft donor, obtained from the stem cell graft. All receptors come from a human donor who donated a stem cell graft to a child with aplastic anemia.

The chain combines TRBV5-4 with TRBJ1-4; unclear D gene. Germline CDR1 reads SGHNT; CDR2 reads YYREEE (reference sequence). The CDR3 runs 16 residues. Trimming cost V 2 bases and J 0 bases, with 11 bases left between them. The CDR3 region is CASSFRTVATNEKLFF. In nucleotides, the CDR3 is TGTGCCAGCAGCTTCCGGACGGTGGCAACTAATGAAAAACTGTTTTTT.

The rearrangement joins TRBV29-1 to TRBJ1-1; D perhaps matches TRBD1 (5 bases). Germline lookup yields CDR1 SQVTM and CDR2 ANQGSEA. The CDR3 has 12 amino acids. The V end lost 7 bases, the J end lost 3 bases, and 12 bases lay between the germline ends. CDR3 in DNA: TGCAGCGCCGGCGGCAGGGACACTGAAGCTTTCTTT. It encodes CSAGGRDTEAFF.

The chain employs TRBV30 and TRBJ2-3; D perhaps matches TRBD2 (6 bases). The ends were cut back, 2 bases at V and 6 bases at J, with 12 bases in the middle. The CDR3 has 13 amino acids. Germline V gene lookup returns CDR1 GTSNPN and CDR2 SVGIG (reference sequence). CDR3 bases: TGTGCCTGGAGTTGGCGGGATGGGGATACGCAGTATTTT. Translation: CAWSWRDGDTQYF.

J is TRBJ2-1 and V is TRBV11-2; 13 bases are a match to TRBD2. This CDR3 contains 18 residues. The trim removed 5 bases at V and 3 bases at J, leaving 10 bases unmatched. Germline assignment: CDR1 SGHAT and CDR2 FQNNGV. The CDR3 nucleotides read TGTGCCAGCAGCCCAACCCCCGGACTAGCGGGAGTCTACAATGAGCAGTTCTTC. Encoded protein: CASSPTPGLAGVYNEQFF.

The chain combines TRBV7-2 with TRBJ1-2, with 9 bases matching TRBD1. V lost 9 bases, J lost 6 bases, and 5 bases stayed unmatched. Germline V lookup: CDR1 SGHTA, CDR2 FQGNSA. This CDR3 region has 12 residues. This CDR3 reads CARRRTGDGYTF. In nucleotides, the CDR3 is TGTGCCAGACGACGGACAGGGGATGGCTACACCTTC.

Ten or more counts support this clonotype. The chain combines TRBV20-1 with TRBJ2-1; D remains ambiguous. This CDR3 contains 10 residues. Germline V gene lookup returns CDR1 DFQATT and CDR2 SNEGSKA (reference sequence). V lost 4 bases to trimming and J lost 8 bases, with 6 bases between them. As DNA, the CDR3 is TGCAGTGCTAAGCTCGATGAGCAGTTCTTC. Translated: CSAKLDEQFF.

In nucleotides, the CDR3 is TGCGCCAGCAGCTTGTCGGGGACACCGAACACTGAAGCTTTCTTT. Protein: CASSLSGTPNTEAFF. This rearrangement joins TRBV5-1 to TRBJ1-1, with D possibly being TRBD1 (6 bases). Germline assignment: CDR1 SGHRS and CDR2 YFSETQ. CDR3 length: 15 amino acids. V was pared by 1 base and J by 1 base, with 11 bases between. The entire variable domain, with the rest obtained from reference TRBV5-1 and TRBJ1-1, is as follows: KAGVTQTPRYLIKTRGQQVTLSCSPISGHRSVSWYQQTPGQGLQFLFEYFSETQRNKGNFPGRFSGRQFSNSRSEMNVSTLELGDSALYLCASSLSGTPNTEAFFGQGTRLTVV.

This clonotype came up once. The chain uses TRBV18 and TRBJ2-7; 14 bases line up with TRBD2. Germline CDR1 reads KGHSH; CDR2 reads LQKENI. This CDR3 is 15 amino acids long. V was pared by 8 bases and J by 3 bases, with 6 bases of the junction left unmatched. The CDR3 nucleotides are TGTGCCAGCGCAGAGACTAGCGGGAGGGTCTACGAGCAGTACTTC. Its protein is CASAETSGRVYEQYF.

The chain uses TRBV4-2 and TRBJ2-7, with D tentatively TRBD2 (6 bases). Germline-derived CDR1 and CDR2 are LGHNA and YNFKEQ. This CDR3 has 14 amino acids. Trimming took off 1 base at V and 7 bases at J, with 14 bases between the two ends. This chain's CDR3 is CASSQVGGPWEQYF. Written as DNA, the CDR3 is TGTGCCAGCAGCCAAGTGGGGGGACCTTGGGAGCAGTACTTC.

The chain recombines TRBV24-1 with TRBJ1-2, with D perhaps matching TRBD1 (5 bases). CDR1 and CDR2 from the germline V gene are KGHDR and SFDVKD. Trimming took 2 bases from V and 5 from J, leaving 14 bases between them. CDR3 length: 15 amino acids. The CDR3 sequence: CATSDSRRGEYGYTF. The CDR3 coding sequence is TGTGCCACCAGTGATTCCCGGAGAGGGGAGTATGGCTACACCTTC.

CDR3 in amino acids: CAWSVRGRYSNQPQHF. For the CDR3, the DNA is TGTGCCTGGAGTGTACGGGGCCGATATAGCAATCAGCCCCAGCATTTT. The V call is TRBV30, the J call TRBJ1-5, with D possibly TRBD1 on 5 matching bases. Trimming cost V 0 bases and J 0 bases, with 12 bases left between them. Germline V gene lookup returns CDR1 GTSNPN and CDR2 SVGIG (reference sequence). The CDR3 is made up of 16 amino acids.

The CDR3 loop reads CSVEGAGRTGELFF. CDR3 DNA: TGCAGCGTTGAAGGGGCAGGGAGAACCGGGGAGCTGTTTTTT. The rearrangement joins TRBV29-1 to TRBJ2-2; D might be TRBD1 or TRBD2, each matching 5 bases. Looked up from germline, CDR1 is SQVTM and CDR2 is ANQGSEA. Trimming cost V 1 base and J 5 bases, with 11 bases left between them. CDR3 length: 14 residues.

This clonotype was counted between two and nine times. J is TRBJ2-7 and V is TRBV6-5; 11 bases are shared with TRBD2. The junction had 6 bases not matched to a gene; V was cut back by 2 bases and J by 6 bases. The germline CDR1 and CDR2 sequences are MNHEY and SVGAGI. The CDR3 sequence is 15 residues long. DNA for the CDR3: TGTGCCAGCAGTTACGGGACTAGCGGTTTCGGCGAGCAGTACTTC. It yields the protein CASSYGTSGFGEQYF.